This T cell receptor (beta chain) derives from a study of blood T cell repertoires in COVID-19. Per the original methods: Amplifying reference gene primers gave estimates of nucleated cell counts. Profiled with immunoSEQ multiplex PCR; TCRdb holds only in-frame clones, not every one. The V and J calls and clone size are taken from that table; D and trimming were inferred from the DNA. The sample includes about half a million clones, 80% to 90% of them seen just once. The sequence came from a human donor in a cohort sampled during active COVID-19. Sequencing was carried out using peripheral blood.

CDR3 residues: CASNPRDKPYNEQFF. The CDR3 DNA sequence: TGTGCCAGCAACCCCCGGGACAAACCCTACAATGAGCAGTTCTTC. This chain connects TRBV6-6 to TRBJ2-1, with D possibly being TRBD1 (6 bases). CDR3 length: 15 residues. Looked up from germline, CDR1 is MNHNY and CDR2 is SVGAGI (reference sequence). V lost 7 bases and J lost 2, with 15 bases in between.